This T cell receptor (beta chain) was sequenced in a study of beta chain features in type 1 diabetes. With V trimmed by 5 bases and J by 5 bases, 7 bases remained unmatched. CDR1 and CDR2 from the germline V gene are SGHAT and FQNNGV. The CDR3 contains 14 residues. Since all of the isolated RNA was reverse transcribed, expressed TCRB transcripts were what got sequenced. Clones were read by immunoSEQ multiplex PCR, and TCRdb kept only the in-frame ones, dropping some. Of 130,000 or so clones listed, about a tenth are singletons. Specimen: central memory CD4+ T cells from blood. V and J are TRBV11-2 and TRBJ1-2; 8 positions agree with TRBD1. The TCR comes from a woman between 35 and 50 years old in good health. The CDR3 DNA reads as TGTGCCAGCAGCCCCCAAAGGACAGGGTATGGCTACACCTTC. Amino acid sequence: CASSPQRTGYGYTF. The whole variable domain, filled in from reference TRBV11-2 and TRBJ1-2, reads EAGVAQSPRYKIIEKRQSVAFWCNPISGHATLYWYQQILGQGPKLLIQFQNNGVVDDSQLPKDRFSAERLKGVDSTLKIQPAKLEDSAVYLCASSPQRTGYGYTFGSGTRLTVV.